This T cell receptor (beta chain) was captured in a study of cytomegalovirus exposure and HLA in healthy donors. Concerning this clone itself: The target antigen is unknown.

The CDR3 spans 14 residues. With 4 bases clipped from V and 3 bases from J, the junction kept 4 bases outside the gene matches. Germline V gives CDR1 SGHRS, CDR2 YFSETQ. The study's findings and limits: The presence/absence work took it that sequencing depth was about the same across donors.

Primers for the PCR totalled 60 Vbeta and 13 Jbeta. The assay was immunoSEQ multiplex PCR, and TCRdb's table has in-frame clones only and misses some. In the table there are about 160,000 clones, just under 75% of which are singletons. The sample consisted of PBMCs. The chain links TRBV5-1 to TRBJ2-5; 9 positions agree with TRBD1. The TCR originated in a woman aged 18-35 years in good health and CMV-seronegative. CDR3 sequence reads: CASSIGTGKETQYF. Written as DNA, the CDR3 is TGCGCCAGCAGCATAGGGACAGGGAAAGAGACCCAGTACTTC.